This TCR beta chain comes out of a study of T cell responses to AZD1222 COVID-19 vaccine. The protocol was immunoSEQ multiplex PCR, while the TCRdb copy is restricted to in-frame clones and leaves out a portion. Among 70,000 to 90,000 clones listed, around 87% were seen once. The CDR3 consists of 13 residues. Germline assignment: CDR1 SGHRS and CDR2 YFSETQ. Deletions cut 5 bases from V and 3 bases from J, with 11 bases between. The clonotype comes from an adult who received the AZD1222 COVID-19 vaccine. The input for sequencing was peripheral blood, taken 28 days after the second AZD1222 dose. The V and J genes are TRBV5-1 and TRBJ1-2; possible D gene TRBD1, 6 bases. The CDR3 DNA reads TGCGCCAGCAGACACGAGGGGGACTATGGCTACACCTTC. Residues: CASRHEGDYGYTF.